A single sample gave rise to the 15 T cell receptor beta chains below, sequenced in a study of cytomegalovirus exposure and HLA in healthy donors. The PCR used 60 Vbeta and 13 Jbeta primers. Sequencing was performed with immunoSEQ multiplex PCR; in TCRdb, only in-frame clones are kept and a portion is missing. The sample shows about 170,000 clones, around 78% of them seen only once. The sample consisted of PBMCs. Receptors were obtained from a young woman in good health and CMV-seropositive.

The chain uses TRBV7-6 and TRBJ2-1, with D perhaps matching TRBD1 (6 bases). CDR3 length: 17 amino acids. The V end was cut by 1 base, the J end by 0 bases, with 13 bases between. Looked up from germline, CDR1 is SGHVS and CDR2 is FNYEAQ. The CDR3 nucleotides read TGTGCCAGCAGCTTAGGGGGACACTTGAGCTCCTACAATGAGCAGTTCTTC. This sequence encodes CASSLGGHLSSYNEQFF.

This clone came up a few times. The chain employs TRBV6-1 and TRBJ2-5; possibly TRBD2 for D (5 bases). The CDR3 covers 14 residues. V was pared by 5 bases and J by 6 bases, with 16 bases between. CDR1 is MNHNS, CDR2 SASEGT, per germline. The CDR3 reads CASSSGPIGKTQYF. DNA of the CDR3: TGTGCCAGCAGTAGCGGACCCATAGGGAAGACCCAGTACTTC.

The chain has TRBV7-9 and TRBJ1-4, with a possible D match to TRBD1 (6 bases). V dropped 3 bases and J dropped 8 bases, with 10 bases sitting between them. The CDR3 length is 13 residues. The germline V gene has CDR1 SEHNR and CDR2 FQNEAQ (reference sequence). CDR3 protein: CASSFYRDEKLFF. CDR3 sequence (DNA): TGTGCCAGCAGCTTCTACAGGGACGAAAAACTGTTTTTT.

The rearrangement joins TRBV6-6 to TRBJ1-1, with 8 bases aligning to TRBD1. V was clipped by 6 bases and J by 1 base; unmatched bases: 4. The length of the CDR3 is 14 residues. Germline V gene lookup returns CDR1 MNHNY and CDR2 SVGAGI (reference sequence). For the CDR3, the DNA is TGTGCCAGCAGGTCCGGGACAGGGAACACTGAAGCTTTCTTT. It yields the protein CASRSGTGNTEAFF.

This clone was picked up one time. The chain has TRBV30 and TRBJ1-1; D is ambiguous. V was pared by 3 bases and J by 4 bases, with 3 bases between. CDR3 length equals 10 residues. The germline V gene encodes CDR1 GTSNPN and CDR2 SVGIG (reference sequence). CDR3 region: CAWSRTEAFF. CDR3 nucleotides: TGTGCCTGGAGCCGCACTGAAGCTTTCTTT.

The rearrangement uses TRBV4-1 and TRBJ2-5, with 14 bases matching TRBD2. The J call is in doubt because the DNA end fits TRBJ2-7 better. This CDR3 has 15 residues. Germline-derived CDR1 and CDR2 are MGHRA and YSYEKL. CDR3 in DNA: TGCGCCAGCGCGAGACTAGCGGGAGGGCCCTACGAGCAGTACTTC. This codes for CASARLAGGPYEQYF.

This rearrangement joins TRBV13 to TRBJ1-2; 9 bases are shared with TRBD1. J lost 7 bases, V lost 6 bases, and 9 bases had no gene match. The CDR3 contains 14 residues. The V gene's germline CDR1 is PRHDT and CDR2 FYEKMQ (reference sequence). The DNA of the CDR3 is TGTGCCAGCAGTTTGCCGGGACAGGGTGGTGGCTACACCTTC. Its translation is CASSLPGQGGGYTF. Using reference TRBV13 and TRBJ1-2 for the parts outside the CDR3, the full variable domain is AAGVIQSPRHLIKEKRETATLKCYPIPRHDTVYWYQQGPGQDPQFLISFYEKMQSDKGSIPDRFSAQQFSDYHSELNMSSLELGDSALYFCASSLPGQGGGYTFGSGTRLTVV.

This clone was counted between two and nine times. J is TRBJ1-5 and V is TRBV4-3, with TRBD1 as a possible D gene (5 bases). CDR3 size: 15 residues. The germline V gene encodes CDR1 LGHNA and CDR2 YSLEER. V was shortened by 0 bases and J by 7 bases, with 13 bases between the two germline ends. The CDR3 DNA is TGCGCCAGCAGCCAAGAATTCCAGGGAGGGCAGCCCCAGCATTTT. Its protein product is CASSQEFQGGQPQHF.

The chain uses TRBV9 and TRBJ2-3; 9 bases map to TRBD2. V was clipped by 2 bases and J by 2 bases; unmatched bases: 6. The CDR3 totals 16 residues. Germline values: CDR1 SGDLS, CDR2 YYNGEE. This CDR3 reads CASSVSPSGVTDTQYF. For the CDR3, the DNA is TGTGCCAGCAGCGTTAGTCCTAGCGGGGTCACAGATACGCAGTATTTT.

In this sample, this clone turned up a few times. The rearrangement joins TRBV30 to TRBJ1-3; 7 bases line up with TRBD1. This CDR3 region has 12 residues. Germline trimming cut 5 bases from V and 3 bases from J; bases unmatched to any gene: 1. CDR1 and CDR2 from the germline V gene are GTSNPN and SVGIG (reference sequence). The CDR3 sequence is CAWDRDGNTIYF. CDR3 coding DNA: TGTGCCTGGGACAGGGATGGAAACACCATATATTTT.

V is TRBV27 and J is TRBJ2-7; D gene ambiguous. Germline-derived CDR1 and CDR2 are MNHEY and SMNVEV (reference sequence). CDR3 length: 14 residues. The V and J ends lost 1 base and 0 bases respectively, with 7 bases between them. The CDR3 is CASSLLSGSYEQYF. The CDR3 DNA reads TGTGCCAGCAGTTTATTATCCGGCTCCTACGAGCAGTACTTC.

This sequence joins TRBV30 and TRBJ2-5; D possibly corresponds to TRBD2 (6 bases). There are 14 residues in the CDR3. With 3 bases removed from V and 6 bases from J, the gap between germline ends came to 17 bases. Germline lookup yields CDR1 GTSNPN and CDR2 SVGIG (reference sequence). CDR3 in amino acids: CAWRARRAVQTQYF. The DNA of the CDR3 is TGTGCCTGGAGGGCACGGAGGGCCGTACAGACCCAGTACTTC.

The chain couples TRBV7-2 to TRBJ1-1; D remains unclear. V shed 5 bases and J shed 0 bases, with 7 bases lying between them. The CDR3 extends over 13 amino acids. Germline assignment: CDR1 SGHTA and CDR2 FQGNSA. The CDR3 loop is CASSPSVNTEAFF. CDR3 in DNA: TGTGCCAGCAGCCCCTCGGTGAACACTGAAGCTTTCTTT.

J is TRBJ2-1 and V is TRBV7-9, with no clear D. The V gene's germline CDR1 is SEHNR and CDR2 FQNEAQ (reference sequence). V was shortened by 3 bases and J by 10 bases, with 10 bases between the two germline ends. The length of the CDR3 is 12 residues. DNA for the CDR3: TGTGCCAGCAGCTTGTTATCCCGGGAGCAGTTCTTC. Translated, it gives CASSLLSREQFF.

V and J are TRBV7-8 and TRBJ1-5; 9 nucleotides line up with TRBD1. Unmatched junction bases numbered 2, after V lost 4 bases and J lost 4 bases. Germline CDR1 SGHVS, CDR2 FQNEAQ. CDR3 length: 14 amino acids. Here the CDR3 reads CASSSTGGNQPQHF. The CDR3 DNA reads as TGTGCCAGCAGCTCGACAGGGGGAAATCAGCCCCAGCATTTT.